Each of the 17 T cell receptor beta chains below was sequenced from the same sample in a study of glioma-infiltrating T cells after dendritic cell vaccination. The protocol was immunoSEQ multiplex PCR, while the TCRdb copy is restricted to in-frame clones and leaves out a portion. The sample has under 130,000 clones; 90% are singletons. The time point denotes: after dendritic cell vaccination, including at tumor progression/relapse. The material was blood, obtained after dendritic cell vaccination. Receptors originate from a human donor with glioblastoma.

DNA for the CDR3: TGCGCCAGCAGCCAAGTTCATTTGGCAAAACTAGGGGGTCAGCCCCAGCATTTT. It encodes CASSQVHLAKLGGQPQHF. J is TRBJ1-5 and V is TRBV4-1, with D possibly TRBD1 on 6 matching bases. There are 18 residues in the CDR3. Germline V gene data show CDR1 as MGHRA and CDR2 as YSYEKL. Between the trimmed V and J ends, which lost 1 base and 6 bases, there was a span of 22 bases.

CDR3 protein: CASSFRSMNTEAFF. DNA for the CDR3: TGTGCCAGCAGTTTTCGGAGCATGAACACTGAAGCTTTCTTT. The V gene is TRBV28, the J gene TRBJ1-1; D is unresolved. Germline-derived CDR1 and CDR2 are MDHEN and SYDVKM. The CDR3 length is 14 residues. The V gene lost 3 bases and the J gene lost 0 bases, with 8 bases spanning the gap. Variable domain in full (rest from reference TRBV28 and TRBJ1-1): DVKVTQSSRYLVKRTGEKVFLECVQDMDHENMFWYRQDPGLGLRLIYFSYDVKMKEKGDIPEGYSVSREKKERFSLILESASTNQTSMYLCASSFRSMNTEAFFGQGTRLTVV.

V gene TRBV2 combines with J gene TRBJ1-4; 8 bases fit TRBD1. The length of the CDR3 is 16 residues. V gave up 4 bases and J gave up 3 bases; unmatched junction bases: 7. The V gene's germline CDR1 is SNHLY and CDR2 FYNNEI. The DNA of the CDR3 is TGTGCCAGCAGTGCGGGGACAGGCGCCTCTAATGAAAAACTGTTTTTT. Residues: CASSAGTGASNEKLFF.

The J gene is TRBJ2-7, the V gene TRBV18; D gene unclear. The V end was cut by 3 bases, the J end by 0 bases, with 6 bases between. In germline, CDR1 is KGHSH, CDR2 LQKENI. CDR3 size: 13 residues. CDR3 DNA: TGTGCCAGCTCACCCCTTCCCTCCTACGAGCAGTACTTC. This translates into CASSPLPSYEQYF.

V gene TRBV4-1 combines with J gene TRBJ2-1, with 7 bases that match TRBD2. Germline trimming cut 0 bases from V and 2 bases from J; bases unmatched to any gene: 4. The CDR3 consists of 16 residues. Per germline, CDR1 MGHRA and CDR2 YSYEKL. CDR3 nucleotide sequence: TGCGCCAGCAGCCAAGAACGGCGGGGGACCTACAATGAGCAGTTCTTC. Amino acids: CASSQERRGTYNEQFF.

V gene TRBV7-8 combines with J gene TRBJ2-7, with a possible D match to TRBD1 (5 bases). V lost 4 bases to trimming and J lost 2 bases, with 15 bases between them. CDR1 and CDR2 from the germline V gene are SGHVS and FQNEAQ. CDR3 length: 15 residues. This chain's CDR3 is CASSSPAGIPYEQYF. The CDR3 coding sequence is TGTGCCAGCAGCTCCCCGGCAGGGATCCCCTACGAGCAGTACTTC. The full variable domain, in which reference TRBV7-8 and TRBJ2-7 provide the parts outside the CDR3, is GAGVSQSPRYKVAKRGQDVALRCDPISGHVSLFWYQQALGQGPEFLTYFQNEAQLDKSGLPSDRFFAERPEGSVSTLKIQRTQQEDSAVYLCASSSPAGIPYEQYFGPGTRLTVT.

The V and J genes are TRBV4-1 and TRBJ2-5; D perhaps matches TRBD2 (6 bases). CDR3 length: 13 residues. Germline CDR1 MGHRA, CDR2 YSYEKL. The ends were cut back, 3 bases at V and 11 bases at J, with 16 bases in the middle. The CDR3 DNA reads as TGCGCCAGCAGCCATCGAGGTCCGGGGGAGCAGTACTTC. It codes for CASSHRGPGEQYF.

The chain combines TRBV6-4 with TRBJ1-2; 10 bases map to TRBD1. CDR1 is MRHNA and CDR2 is SNTAGT in the germline V gene. The CDR3 is made up of 17 amino acids. With 7 bases clipped from V and 0 bases from J, the junction kept 11 bases outside the gene matches. CDR3 region: CASIPPGQGTANYGYTF. The CDR3 region has the DNA TGTGCCAGCATTCCACCGGGACAGGGGACAGCTAACTATGGCTACACCTTC.

The gene calls are TRBV27 and TRBJ2-7, with D unresolved. Germline loops: CDR1 MNHEY, CDR2 SMNVEV (reference sequence). V gave up 5 bases and J gave up 7 bases, with 15 bases separating them. The CDR3 runs to 13 residues. The CDR3 sequence: CASSPTTPGEQYF. The CDR3 DNA sequence: TGTGCCAGCAGTCCCACTACTCCCGGGGAGCAGTACTTC.

In this sample, this clone turned up many times. The chain employs TRBV6-1 and TRBJ1-2, with no clear D. Germline assignment: CDR1 MNHNS and CDR2 SASEGT. Trimming took 0 bases from V and 7 from J, leaving 15 bases between them. This CDR3 is 15 amino acids long. The CDR3 here is CASSEAEQYSFGYTF. The DNA for the CDR3 is TGTGCCAGCAGTGAAGCGGAACAGTATTCCTTTGGCTACACCTTC.

With regard to this clone: A junction end diverges from the germline sequence, so it may reflect a read error. Other DNA variants within this sample encode the same CDR3. The chain recombines TRBV30 with TRBJ1-6, with 8 nucleotides matching TRBD1. This CDR3 region has 17 residues. CDR1 and CDR2 (germline): GTSNPN, SVGIG (reference sequence). The CDR3 loop reads CAWSALTFRGRNSPLHF. CDR3 DNA sequence: TGTGCCTGGAGTGCACTTACATTCAGGGGGCGAAATTCCCCCCTCCACTTT.

V and J are TRBV2 and TRBJ2-5; 7 nucleotides match TRBD2. The J call may not be correct, given that the DNA end is closer to TRBJ2-7. CDR1 SNHLY and CDR2 FYNNEI come from the germline V gene. CDR3 size: 13 residues. CDR3 loop: CASRRTSSYEQYF. The CDR3 DNA follows: TGTGCCAGCAGGCGGACTAGCTCCTACGAGCAGTACTTC.

The genes are TRBV18 and TRBJ1-5; 7 nucleotides agree with TRBD1. The V segment lost 6 bases and the J segment 4 bases; nucleotides outside the gene matches: 9. CDR3 length: 15 residues. Per the germline V gene, CDR1 is KGHSH and CDR2 is LQKENI. CDR3 protein: CASSLNRGQNQPQHF. Written as DNA, the CDR3 is TGTGCCAGCTCGCTCAACAGGGGTCAAAATCAGCCCCAGCATTTT.

This chain connects TRBV28 to TRBJ2-7; TRBD1 matches 8 bases. The CDR3 totals 14 residues. Germline loops: CDR1 MDHEN, CDR2 SYDVKM. J gave up 2 bases and V 11 bases, and 11 bases lay outside the gene matches. This CDR3 is CAHRRPGGAYEQYF. The CDR3 region has the DNA TGTGCCCACAGGAGGCCAGGGGGCGCCTACGAGCAGTACTTC.

This clone has a single count. The chain couples TRBV10-1 to TRBJ2-5, with TRBD1 identical over 10 bases. V was pared by 9 bases and J by 6 bases, with 25 bases of the junction left unmatched. In germline, CDR1 is WNHNN, CDR2 SYGVQD (reference sequence). This CDR3 is 19 amino acids long. The CDR3 reads CARRKEAGTGVPERQTQYF. The CDR3 DNA is TGCGCCAGAAGGAAGGAAGCCGGGACAGGGGTGCCGGAGAGGCAGACCCAGTACTTC.

The CDR3 sequence: CASSEAGPGSGNTIYF. The CDR3 DNA sequence: TGTGCCAGCAGTGAAGCGGGGCCCGGGTCTGGAAACACCATATATTTT. The chain is built from TRBV6-1 and TRBJ1-3, with TRBD1 as a possible D gene (5 bases). CDR1 is MNHNS and CDR2 is SASEGT in the germline V gene. This CDR3 is built from 16 residues. The ends were cut back, 0 bases at V and 1 base at J, with 10 bases in the middle.

The gene calls are TRBV5-8 and TRBJ1-5; no reliable D call. This CDR3 is 13 amino acids long. The germline V gene encodes CDR1 SGHTS and CDR2 YDEGEE. Trimming left V 1 base short and J 3 bases short, with 5 bases between. As DNA, the CDR3 is TGTGCCAGCAGCTTGTACTACAATCAGCCCCAGCATTTT. This gives the protein CASSLYYNQPQHF.